These 31 T cell receptor beta chains share one sample of origin, sequenced in a study of shared clonotypes between healthy human individuals. Assay: immunoSEQ multiplex PCR; the TCRdb copy retains only in-frame clones and omits some. This table has about 520,000 clones, around 80% appearing once. Source material: PBMCs. Source of these receptors: a woman aged 40-49 years in good health. Some clones in this sample may be carry-over from other donors' samples.

The V gene is TRBV14, the J gene TRBJ1-2; D possibly corresponds to TRBD1 (6 bases). CDR1 and CDR2 from the germline V gene are SGHDN and FVKESK. The CDR3 is made up of 16 amino acids. The V and J ends lost 3 bases and 5 bases respectively, with 19 bases between them. The CDR3 loop is CASSHPSGRGFYGYTF. The CDR3 DNA follows: TGTGCCAGCAGCCACCCCTCCGGGAGGGGGTTTTATGGCTACACCTTC.

The chain carries TRBV7-9 and TRBJ2-7; 8 positions match TRBD2. V lost 6 bases and J lost 5; bases outside the gene matches: 12. From germline, CDR1 is SEHNR and CDR2 FQNEAQ (reference sequence). This CDR3 is 15 amino acids long. The CDR3 DNA is TGTGCCAGCAGTTACACGGGAGGGCCGTTCGACGAGCAGTACTTC. This translates into CASSYTGGPFDEQYF.

This clone was picked up one time. This rearrangement joins TRBV6-5 to TRBJ1-2; 9 positions match TRBD1. J was trimmed by 0 bases and V by 6 bases; bases with no gene match: 2. Germline V CDR1 and CDR2: MNHEY, SVGAGI. The CDR3 loop spans 14 amino acids. The CDR3 is CASRDRGTNYGYTF. CDR3 nucleotides: TGTGCCAGCAGAGACAGGGGGACTAACTATGGCTACACCTTC.

This chain uses TRBV5-4 with TRBJ2-3, with TRBD2 matching 13 bases. CDR3 length equals 19 residues. Germline V gene sequence: CDR1 SGHNT, CDR2 YYREEE (reference sequence). V trimming: 3 bases; J trimming: 1 base; junction bases outside the gene matches: 11. The CDR3: CASSSGLAGSTDGTDTQYF. CDR3 nucleotides: TGTGCCAGCAGCTCGGGACTAGCGGGATCAACCGATGGCACAGATACGCAGTATTTT. Complete variable domain (other parts from reference TRBV5-4 and TRBJ2-3): ETGVTQSPTHLIKTRGQQVTLRCSSQSGHNTVSWYQQALGQGPQFIFQYYREEENGRGNFPPRFSGLQFPNYSSELNVNALELDDSALYLCASSSGLAGSTDGTDTQYFGPGTRLTVL.

Concerning this clone: This likely stems from a read error, as it lies one base from a far larger clone. This specimen includes other DNA sequences encoding the same CDR3. The gene calls are TRBV5-5 and TRBJ2-2, with 12 nucleotides matching TRBD2. The CDR3 covers 15 residues. Germline CDR1 SGHKS, CDR2 YYEKEE (reference sequence). The CDR3 protein is CASSWTSGNTGELFF. The CDR3 DNA follows: TGTGCCAGCAGCTGGACTAGCGGGAACACCGGGGAGTTGTTTTTT.

The chain is built from TRBV28 and TRBJ1-6; D gene uncertain. Trimming removed 6 bases from V and 0 bases from J, with 12 bases in between. The CDR3 sequence is 16 residues long. Germline-derived CDR1 and CDR2 are MDHEN and SYDVKM. The CDR3 reads CASRGYSLSYNSPLHF. CDR3 nucleotide sequence: TGTGCCAGCAGGGGATACAGTCTCTCCTATAATTCACCCCTCCACTTT.

Concerning this clone itself: This specimen includes other DNA sequences encoding the same CDR3. The chain is built from TRBV18 and TRBJ2-3, with 9 nucleotides matching TRBD2. Germline CDR1 KGHSH, CDR2 LQKENI. There are 16 residues in the CDR3. V lost 4 bases to trimming and J lost 2 bases; unmatched junction nucleotides: 7. CDR3 in DNA: TGTGCCAGCTCACGGCAGACTAGCGGTAACACAGATACGCAGTATTTT. Residues: CASSRQTSGNTDTQYF.

In this sample, this clone turned up a few times. This rearrangement joins TRBV27 to TRBJ1-5, with 7 bases aligning to TRBD1. This CDR3 contains 13 residues. J lost 4 bases, V lost 11 bases, and 8 bases had no gene match. Germline V gene lookup returns CDR1 MNHEY and CDR2 SMNVEV (reference sequence). The CDR3 DNA is TGTGCCTTCCCCCCAGGGGGAAATCAGCCCCAGCATTTT. Protein product: CAFPPGGNQPQHF.

The chain recombines TRBV28 with TRBJ2-7, with 8 bases lining up with TRBD1. The CDR3 has 17 amino acids. Trimming cost V 2 bases and J 6 bases; bases outside gene matches: 15. Germline V gives CDR1 MDHEN, CDR2 SYDVKM. The CDR3 DNA reads TGTGCCAGCAGTTTAGGAGGTGGACAGGGTAAGGTTTCCGAGCAGTACTTC. It specifies CASSLGGGQGKVSEQYF. Full variable domain (outside the CDR3, taken from reference TRBV28 and TRBJ2-7): DVKVTQSSRYLVKRTGEKVFLECVQDMDHENMFWYRQDPGLGLRLIYFSYDVKMKEKGDIPEGYSVSREKKERFSLILESASTNQTSMYLCASSLGGGQGKVSEQYFGPGTRLTVT.

Comments on this clone: A single base separates this from a much larger clone, so it may be a read error. The sample has other DNA sequences that encode this CDR3 too. The chain combines TRBV7-2 with TRBJ2-1; D is uncertain. The CDR3 is 11 residues long. CDR1 and CDR2 (germline): SGHTA, FQGNSA. With 3 bases removed from V and 10 bases from J, the gap between germline ends came to 7 bases. CDR3 protein: CASSLVGEQFF. The CDR3, as DNA: TGTGCCAGCAGCTTGGTGGGGGAGCAGTTCTTC. The full variable domain, with the rest looked up from reference TRBV7-2 and TRBJ2-1, is GAGVSQSPSNKVTEKGKDVELRCDPISGHTALYWYRQSLGQGLEFLIYFQGNSAPDKSGLPSDRFSAERTGGSVSTLTIQRTQQEDSAVYLCASSLVGEQFFGPGTRLTVL.

This clone has a single count. The rearrangement links TRBV7-9 to TRBJ2-3; D possibly corresponds to TRBD2 (8 bases). V dropped 1 base and J dropped 4 bases, with 21 bases sitting between them. Per germline, CDR1 SEHNR and CDR2 FQNEAQ (reference sequence). The CDR3 is made up of 18 amino acids. This chain's CDR3 is CASSLEGASGRNADTQYF. The CDR3 DNA is TGTGCCAGCAGCTTAGAGGGGGCGAGCGGGAGAAATGCAGATACGCAGTATTTT.

About this clone: The sample has other DNA sequences that encode this CDR3 too. The chain uses TRBV6-6 and TRBJ2-7; 9 bases are shared with TRBD1. Trimming at V came to 10 bases and at J to 2 bases, leaving 3 bases not matched to a gene. Germline V CDR1 and CDR2: MNHNY, SVGAGI (reference sequence). The CDR3 is 12 residues long. CDR3 protein: CATGTGTYEQYF. The CDR3 DNA follows: TGTGCCACAGGGACAGGGACCTACGAGCAGTACTTC.

The rearrangement joins TRBV1 to TRBJ2-7; the DNA was not compared with TRBD1, the D call given in the table. TRBV1 is recorded as a pseudogene. The length of the CDR3 is 14 residues. The CDR3: CTSSQPGQGYEQYF. The CDR3 region has the DNA TGCACCAGCAGCCAGCCGGGACAGGGATACGAGCAGTACTTC.

The chain is built from TRBV7-2 and TRBJ1-6, with a possible D match to TRBD1 (6 bases). The V end was cut by 1 base, the J end by 13 bases, with 14 bases between. The CDR3 totals 14 residues. CDR1 SGHTA and CDR2 FQGNSA come from the germline V gene. The CDR3 region has the DNA TGTGCCAGCAGCTTAGGGGTCGGGGGCGATCCCCTCCACTTT. This encodes CASSLGVGGDPLHF.

Of note for this clone: Other DNA variants within this sample encode the same CDR3. The chain joins TRBV7-2 to TRBJ2-1; D call uncertain. This CDR3 is 11 amino acids long. The V and J ends lost 5 bases and 4 bases respectively, with 3 bases between them. Germline V gives CDR1 SGHTA, CDR2 FQGNSA. CDR3 amino acids: CASSPYNEQFF. CDR3 in DNA: TGTGCCAGCAGCCCGTACAATGAGCAGTTCTTC.

This clone has more than one count but fewer than ten. This chain joins TRBV28 and TRBJ1-2; D unresolved. This CDR3 spans 14 amino acids. V dropped 1 base and J dropped 4 bases, with 10 bases sitting between them. Per the germline V gene, CDR1 is MDHEN and CDR2 is SYDVKM. The CDR3 loop reads CASSLFGQVYGYTF. CDR3 coding DNA: TGTGCCAGCAGTTTATTCGGGCAAGTCTATGGCTACACCTTC.

This sequence joins TRBV29-1 and TRBJ2-2; D ambiguous. This CDR3 is built from 13 residues. Trimming removed 2 bases at V and 5 bases at J, with 9 bases between. CDR1 is SQVTM, CDR2 ANQGSEA, per germline. The CDR3 region is CSVEPGKTGELFF. For the CDR3, the DNA is TGCAGCGTTGAACCCGGTAAGACCGGGGAGCTGTTTTTT.

The J gene is TRBJ2-5, the V gene TRBV28, with TRBD2 matching over 8 bases. Germline CDR1 MDHEN, CDR2 SYDVKM. Trimming at V came to 8 bases and at J to 4 bases, leaving 9 bases not matched to a gene. The CDR3 totals 14 residues. CDR3 in DNA: TGTGCCAGCGGGTCCGGGGGGGTTCGAGAGACCCAGTACTTC. This encodes CASGSGGVRETQYF.

V usage is TRBV5-6 and J usage is TRBJ2-1; 10 bases map to TRBD2. V lost 3 bases to trimming and J lost 7 bases; unmatched junction nucleotides: 10. CDR1 and CDR2 from the germline V gene are SGHDT and YYEEEE. This CDR3 is built from 16 residues. The CDR3 is CASSSLTSGFRNEQFF. CDR3 coding DNA: TGTGCCAGCAGCTCATTGACTAGCGGGTTTCGAAATGAGCAGTTCTTC.

This chain links TRBV6-4 with TRBJ2-7; possibly TRBD1 or TRBD2 for D (6 bases each). The V end lost 5 bases, the J end lost 1 base, and 12 bases lay between the germline ends. The germline CDR1 and CDR2 sequences are MRHNA and SNTAGT. The CDR3 extends over 14 amino acids. CDR3 nucleotide sequence: TGTGCCAGCAGTATCGAGGGGGGTTCCTACGAGCAGTACTTC. Its translation: CASSIEGGSYEQYF.

The chain employs TRBV6-4 and TRBJ2-2, with 8 bases lining up with TRBD2. This CDR3 comprises 15 residues. CDR1 is MRHNA and CDR2 is SNTAGT in the germline V gene. The V gene end was trimmed by 5 bases and the J gene end by 2 bases; junction bases not matched to a gene: 4. CDR3 residues: CASSPLAGNTGELFF. As DNA, the CDR3 is TGTGCCAGCAGTCCGTTAGCGGGAAACACCGGGGAGCTGTTTTTT.

The chain recombines TRBV6-1 with TRBJ2-2; 9 nucleotides align to TRBD1. The V gene's germline CDR1 is MNHNS and CDR2 SASEGT. The CDR3 is 14 residues long. V was pared by 8 bases and J by 3 bases, with 4 bases of the junction left unmatched. CDR3 amino acids: CASAGQGYTGELFF. The CDR3 DNA is TGTGCCAGCGCGGGACAGGGTTACACCGGGGAGCTGTTTTTT.

With regard to this clone: The DNA is left out, because the CDR3 cannot be placed on it with certainty; the CDR3 is given as TCRdb lists it. This chain links TRBV11-2 with TRBJ2-5. The germline CDR1 and CDR2 sequences are SGHAT and FQNNGV. The CDR3 is made up of 18 amino acids, end residues included. The CDR3 region is CASSILVGPVAEGETQYF.

The genes are TRBV4-3 and TRBJ1-2; no clear D gene. V lost 3 bases and J lost 0, with 11 bases in between. The CDR3 spans 15 residues. From germline, CDR1 is LGHNA and CDR2 YSLEER. The CDR3 reads CASSQGTSPNYGYTF. In DNA, the CDR3 is TGCGCCAGCAGCCAGGGAACCTCCCCTAACTATGGCTACACCTTC.

Remarks on this clone: This sequence may be a read error, since a much larger clone differs from it by one base. The chain links TRBV14 to TRBJ2-2; D is uncertain. Trimming removed 5 bases at V and 1 base at J, with 5 bases between. Germline assignment: CDR1 SGHDN and CDR2 FVKESK. CDR3 size: 13 residues. The CDR3 protein is CASSGRNTGELFF. The CDR3 DNA reads as TGTGCCAGCAGCGGACGGAACACCGGGGAGCTGTTTTTT.

The V gene is TRBV7-3, the J gene TRBJ2-3; 7 bases fit TRBD2. CDR3 length: 16 residues. Germline V gives CDR1 SGHTA, CDR2 FQGTGA. Trimming took 2 bases from V and 1 from J; bases not matched to a gene: 6. The CDR3 DNA sequence: TGTGCCAGCAGCTTAGGCATAAGCGGGGGCACAGATACGCAGTATTTT. Translation gives CASSLGISGGTDTQYF.

This sequence joins TRBV7-9 and TRBJ2-3; D remains ambiguous. This CDR3 is built from 15 residues. CDR1 SEHNR and CDR2 FQNEAQ come from the germline V gene (reference sequence). V dropped 8 bases and J dropped 1 base, with 16 bases sitting between them. The chain's CDR3 is CASSYTGWGTDTQYF. Here the CDR3 DNA reads TGTGCCAGCTCTTACACCGGGTGGGGCACAGATACGCAGTATTTT.

This clone showed up many times. V and J are TRBV18 and TRBJ2-7; D remains unclear. The CDR3 is 12 amino acids. CDR1 and CDR2 (germline): KGHSH, LQKENI. Trimming cost V 3 bases and J 2 bases, with 5 bases left between them. CDR3 sequence reads: CASSPDAYEQYF. The CDR3 region has the DNA TGTGCCAGCTCACCTGACGCCTACGAGCAGTACTTC. Filled out from reference TRBV18 and TRBJ2-7, the complete variable domain reads NAGVMQNPRHLVRRRGQEARLRCSPMKGHSHVYWYRQLPEEGLKFMVYLQKENIIDESGMPKERFSAEFPKEGPSILRIQQVVRGDSAAYFCASSPDAYEQYFGPGTRLTVT.

This clone is a singleton in its sample. The rearrangement uses TRBV2 and TRBJ2-1; 7 nucleotides match TRBD1. The length of the CDR3 is 15 residues. Trimming cost V 6 bases and J 2 bases; bases outside gene matches: 7. Per the germline V gene, CDR1 is SNHLY and CDR2 is FYNNEI. In DNA form, the CDR3 reads TGTGCCAGCAGAGAGAGGCAGGGGGCCTACAATGAGCAGTTCTTC. This gives the protein CASRERQGAYNEQFF.

J is TRBJ2-7 and V is TRBV28; 7 bases align to TRBD1. This CDR3 comprises 15 residues. CDR1 MDHEN and CDR2 SYDVKM come from the germline V gene. J gave up 2 bases and V 6 bases, and 10 bases lay outside the gene matches. The CDR3 loop is CASSPSGGKAYEQYF. The CDR3 DNA is TGTGCCAGCAGCCCTTCAGGGGGTAAGGCCTACGAGCAGTACTTC.

DNA for the CDR3: TGTGCCAGCAACCCGGGATCAACTAATGAAAAACTGTTTTTT. It codes for CASNPGSTNEKLFF. The chain carries TRBV6-1 and TRBJ1-4; D is undetermined. Germline loops: CDR1 MNHNS, CDR2 SASEGT. V was cut by 7 bases and J by 0 bases, with 9 bases left in between. This CDR3 comprises 14 residues.